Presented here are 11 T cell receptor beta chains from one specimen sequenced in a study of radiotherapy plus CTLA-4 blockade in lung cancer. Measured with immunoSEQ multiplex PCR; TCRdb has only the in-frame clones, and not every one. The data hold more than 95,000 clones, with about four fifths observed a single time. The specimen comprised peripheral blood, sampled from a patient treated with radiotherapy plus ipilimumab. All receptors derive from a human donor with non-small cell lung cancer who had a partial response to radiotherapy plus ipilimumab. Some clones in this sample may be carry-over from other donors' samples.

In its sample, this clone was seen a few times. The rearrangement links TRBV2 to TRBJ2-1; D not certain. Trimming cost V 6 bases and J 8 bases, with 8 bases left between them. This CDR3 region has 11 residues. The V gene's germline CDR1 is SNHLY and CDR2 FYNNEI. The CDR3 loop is CASRSFYEQFF. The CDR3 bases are TGTGCCAGCAGGTCCTTCTATGAGCAGTTCTTC.

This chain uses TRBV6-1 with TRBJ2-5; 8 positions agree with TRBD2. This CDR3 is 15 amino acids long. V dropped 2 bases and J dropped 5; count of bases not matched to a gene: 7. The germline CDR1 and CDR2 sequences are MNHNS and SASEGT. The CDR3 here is CASSEIGGGWETQYF. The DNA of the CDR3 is TGTGCCAGCAGTGAAATCGGGGGGGGTTGGGAGACCCAGTACTTC.

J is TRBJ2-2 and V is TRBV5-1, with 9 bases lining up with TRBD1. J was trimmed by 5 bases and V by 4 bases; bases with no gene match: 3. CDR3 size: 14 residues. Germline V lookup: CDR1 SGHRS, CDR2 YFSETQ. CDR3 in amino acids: CASSRDRATGELFF. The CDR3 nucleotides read TGCGCCAGCAGCCGGGACAGGGCGACCGGGGAGCTGTTTTTT.

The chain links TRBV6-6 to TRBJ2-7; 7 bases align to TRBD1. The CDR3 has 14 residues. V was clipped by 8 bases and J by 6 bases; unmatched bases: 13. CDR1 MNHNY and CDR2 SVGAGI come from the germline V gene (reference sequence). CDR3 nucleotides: TGTGCCAGCCTTTTAGACAGGGCGGTCGGCGAGCAGTACTTC. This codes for CASLLDRAVGEQYF.

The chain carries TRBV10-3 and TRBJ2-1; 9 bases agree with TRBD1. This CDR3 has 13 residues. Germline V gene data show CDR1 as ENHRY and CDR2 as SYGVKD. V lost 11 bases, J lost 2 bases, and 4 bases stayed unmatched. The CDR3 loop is CASGTGTYNEQFF. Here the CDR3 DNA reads TGTGCCTCCGGGACAGGGACCTACAATGAGCAGTTCTTC.

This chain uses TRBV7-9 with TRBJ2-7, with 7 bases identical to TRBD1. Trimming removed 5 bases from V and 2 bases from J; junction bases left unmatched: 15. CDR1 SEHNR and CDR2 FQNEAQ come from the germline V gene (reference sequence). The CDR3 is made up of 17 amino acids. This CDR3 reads CASSHPLGRQGAYEQYF. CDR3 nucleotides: TGTGCCAGCAGCCACCCCCTGGGGCGACAGGGAGCCTACGAGCAGTACTTC.

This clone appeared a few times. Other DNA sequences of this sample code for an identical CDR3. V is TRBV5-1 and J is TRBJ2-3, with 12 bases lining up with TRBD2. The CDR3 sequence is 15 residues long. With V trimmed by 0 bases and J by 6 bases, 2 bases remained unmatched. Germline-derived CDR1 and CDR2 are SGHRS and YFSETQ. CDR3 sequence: CASSLASGGADTQYF. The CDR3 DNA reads TGCGCCAGCAGCTTGGCTAGCGGGGGGGCCGATACGCAGTATTTT.

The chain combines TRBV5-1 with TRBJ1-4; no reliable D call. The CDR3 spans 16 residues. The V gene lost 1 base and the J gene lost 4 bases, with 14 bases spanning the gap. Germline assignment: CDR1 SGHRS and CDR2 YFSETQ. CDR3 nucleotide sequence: TGCGCCAGCAGCTTGTCTGCCCAGAATAATAATGAAAAACTGTTTTTT. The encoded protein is CASSLSAQNNNEKLFF.

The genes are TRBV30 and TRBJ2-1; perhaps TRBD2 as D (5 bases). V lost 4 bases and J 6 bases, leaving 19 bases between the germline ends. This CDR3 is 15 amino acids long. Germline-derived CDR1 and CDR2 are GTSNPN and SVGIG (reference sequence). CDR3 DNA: TGTGCCTGGAATGAGGGAGTAATCTCGGGCAATGAGCAGTTCTTC. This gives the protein CAWNEGVISGNEQFF.

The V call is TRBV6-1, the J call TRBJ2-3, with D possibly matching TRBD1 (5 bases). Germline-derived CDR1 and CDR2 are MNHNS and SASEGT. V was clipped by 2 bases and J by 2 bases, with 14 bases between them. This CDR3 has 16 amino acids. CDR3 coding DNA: TGTGCCAGCAGTGAATTTGAGGACACTTCCACAGATACGCAGTATTTT. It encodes CASSEFEDTSTDTQYF.

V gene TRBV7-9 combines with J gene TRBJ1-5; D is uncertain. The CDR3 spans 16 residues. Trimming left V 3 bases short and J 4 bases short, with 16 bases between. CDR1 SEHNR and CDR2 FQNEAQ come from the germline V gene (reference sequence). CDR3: CASSFGLGPTNQPQHF. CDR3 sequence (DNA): TGTGCCAGCAGCTTTGGGCTGGGCCCCACTAATCAGCCCCAGCATTTT.